Shown below are 22 T cell receptor beta chains from a single sample sequenced in a study of shared clonotypes between healthy human individuals. CD45RO-negative, CCR7-selected cells formed the naive CD8 fraction, which excluded terminally differentiated effector memory CD45RA+ cells. Only in-frame clones appear in the TCRdb table, and some are missing; sequencing was by immunoSEQ multiplex PCR. The sample holds some 2 million clones; 85% to 95% are singletons and the top ten take 1.1%. The specimen sequenced was naive CD8+ T cells sorted from blood. These receptors were taken from a man between 18 and 35 years old in good health.

With respect to this clone: The identical CDR3 is also encoded by other nucleotide sequences in the sample. The chain links TRBV5-6 to TRBJ2-7, with a tentative D call TRBD2 (6 bases). The CDR3 runs 13 residues. V dropped 0 bases and J dropped 3 bases, with 7 bases sitting between them. CDR1 SGHDT and CDR2 YYEEEE come from the germline V gene. The CDR3 sequence: CASSLGLGYEQYF. The CDR3 DNA follows: TGTGCCAGCAGCTTGGGACTAGGCTACGAGCAGTACTTC.

The V gene is TRBV30, the J gene TRBJ1-2; no definite D call. Trimming removed 3 bases from V and 6 bases from J, with 5 bases in between. Germline V gene data show CDR1 as GTSNPN and CDR2 as SVGIG (reference sequence). The CDR3 loop spans 10 amino acids. This CDR3 is CAWRTDGYTF. Here the CDR3 DNA reads TGTGCCTGGAGGACGGATGGCTACACCTTC.

This clone appeared a single time. The chain carries TRBV21-1 and TRBJ1-6; TRBD1, as called in the table, went unchecked against the DNA. TRBV21-1 is reported as a pseudogene. The CDR3 has 17 amino acids. The CDR3 protein is CASSKGVGGHYNSPLHF. The CDR3 DNA reads TGTGCCAGCAGCAAAGGAGTTGGCGGACACTATAATTCACCCCTCCACTTT.

The chain is built from TRBV2 and TRBJ2-7; possibly TRBD1 for D (6 bases). The CDR3 runs 13 residues. Germline lookup yields CDR1 SNHLY and CDR2 FYNNEI. V shed 7 bases and J shed 7 bases, with 17 bases lying between them. CDR3 nucleotide sequence: TGTGCCAGCAACGGACAGTCCTTCTGGGAGCAGTACTTC. Amino acids: CASNGQSFWEQYF.

The J gene is TRBJ1-5, the V gene TRBV25-1; D unresolved. V was clipped by 3 bases and J by 6 bases, with 12 bases between them. This CDR3 has 14 amino acids. Per the germline V gene, CDR1 is MGHDK and CDR2 is SYGVNS. CDR3 sequence (DNA): TGTGCCAGCAGTGACCGGGATCTCGGTCAGCCCCAGCATTTT. Amino acid sequence: CASSDRDLGQPQHF.

This clone was found a few times. Other DNA sequences in the sample encode the same CDR3. The chain recombines TRBV11-2 with TRBJ2-3; D is ambiguous. The CDR3 extends over 15 amino acids. The germline V gene has CDR1 SGHAT and CDR2 FQNNGV. Deletions cut 0 bases from V and 1 base from J, with 8 bases between. CDR3 in amino acids: CASSLDGEGTDTQYF. Written as DNA, the CDR3 is TGTGCCAGCAGCTTAGACGGTGAGGGCACAGATACGCAGTATTTT.

The chain joins TRBV5-4 to TRBJ2-7; 7 bases line up with TRBD1. J was trimmed by 0 bases and V by 2 bases; bases with no gene match: 5. The germline V gene encodes CDR1 SGHNT and CDR2 YYREEE (reference sequence). CDR3 length: 15 residues. Written as DNA, the CDR3 is TGTGCCAGCAGCTTAAGCCAGGGGGTCTCCTACGAGCAGTACTTC. Protein: CASSLSQGVSYEQYF.

This clone was found once. The chain combines TRBV10-3 with TRBJ2-7; the D gene is possibly TRBD1 (6 bases). CDR3 length: 15 residues. Deletions cut 8 bases from V and 4 bases from J, with 21 bases between. Per germline, CDR1 ENHRY and CDR2 SYGVKD. The CDR3 nucleotides are TGTGCCATCGGACCAGGGGATGAGTCACTTTACGAGCAGTACTTC. As protein: CAIGPGDESLYEQYF.

With regard to this clone: This CDR3 is also generated by other DNA sequences in the sample. The V gene is TRBV7-9, the J gene TRBJ1-2; TRBD1 matches 11 bases. The CDR3 is made up of 14 amino acids. J lost 5 bases, V lost 3 bases, and 2 bases had no gene match. CDR1 and CDR2 from the germline V gene are SEHNR and FQNEAQ (reference sequence). The CDR3 here is CASSLGQGEYGYTF. The CDR3 coding sequence is TGTGCCAGCAGCTTGGGACAGGGGGAATATGGCTACACCTTC.

The chain carries TRBV6-1 and TRBJ1-1; D unresolved. Trimming took off 1 base at V and 5 bases at J, with 11 bases between the two ends. Germline V gene sequence: CDR1 MNHNS, CDR2 SASEGT. This CDR3 spans 14 amino acids. CDR3 residues: CASSEEGLRTEAFF. The CDR3 DNA follows: TGTGCCAGCAGTGAAGAGGGCCTAAGGACTGAAGCTTTCTTT.

This clone showed up just a few times. The chain couples TRBV2 to TRBJ1-4; D uncertain. The CDR3 runs to 14 residues. Germline CDR1 and CDR2: SNHLY and FYNNEI. The V gene lost 6 bases and the J gene lost 1 base, with 9 bases spanning the gap. CDR3: CASRGTETNEKLFF. DNA for the CDR3: TGTGCCAGCAGGGGTACAGAAACTAATGAAAAACTGTTTTTT.

Concerning this clone: This CDR3 is also generated by other DNA sequences in the sample. The chain's CDR3 is CASSYRGDTEAFF. The CDR3 DNA is TGTGCCAGCAGTTATAGGGGTGATACTGAAGCTTTCTTT. The chain is built from TRBV6-5 and TRBJ1-1, with D tentatively TRBD1 (5 bases). The CDR3 spans 13 residues. Trimming cost V 3 bases and J 5 bases, with 10 bases left between them. Germline values: CDR1 MNHEY, CDR2 SVGAGI.

This chain's CDR3 is CASSMREGFAYEQYF. CDR3 DNA: TGTGCCAGTAGTATGAGAGAGGGGTTCGCCTACGAGCAGTACTTC. The chain has TRBV19 and TRBJ2-7, with D tentatively TRBD1 or TRBD2 (5 bases each). CDR3 size: 15 residues. Per germline, CDR1 LNHDA and CDR2 SQIVND (reference sequence). V shed 3 bases and J shed 2 bases, with 14 bases lying between them. Looking up the rest from reference TRBV19 and TRBJ2-7 gives the full variable domain: DGGITQSPKYLFRKEGQNVTLSCEQNLNHDAMYWYRQDPGQGLRLIYYSQIVNDFQKGDIAEGYSVSREKKESFPLTVTSAQKNPTAFYLCASSMREGFAYEQYFGPGTRLTVT.

The gene calls are TRBV5-6 and TRBJ2-5; no clear D. Germline V lookup: CDR1 SGHDT, CDR2 YYEEEE. Trimming pared 0 bases from V and 2 bases from J, leaving 5 bases between. The CDR3 contains 13 residues. In nucleotides, the CDR3 is TGTGCCAGCAGCTTGGTTGTTCAAGAGACCCAGTACTTC. This sequence encodes CASSLVVQETQYF.

This chain connects TRBV19 to TRBJ1-1, with TRBD1 matching over 7 bases. J lost 4 bases, V lost 6 bases, and 11 bases had no gene match. This CDR3 is 15 amino acids long. Germline lookup yields CDR1 LNHDA and CDR2 SQIVND (reference sequence). In DNA form, the CDR3 reads TGTGCCAGTAGACCGGGACAGACTATGGGCACTGAAGCTTTCTTT. Translated, it gives CASRPGQTMGTEAFF.

The V gene is TRBV19, the J gene TRBJ2-7; D is perhaps TRBD1 (5 bases). Deletions cut 3 bases from V and 0 bases from J, with 24 bases between. Germline V CDR1 and CDR2: LNHDA, SQIVND (reference sequence). The CDR3 is 19 amino acids. As DNA, the CDR3 is TGTGCCAGTAGTATTAGGGTGACAGTGGGATTACCGTCCTCCTACGAGCAGTACTTC. This encodes CASSIRVTVGLPSSYEQYF.

The rearrangement joins TRBV27 to TRBJ2-1; maybe TRBD2 (5 bases). V was trimmed by 5 bases and J by 6 bases, leaving 11 bases between them. Germline V gene lookup returns CDR1 MNHEY and CDR2 SMNVEV (reference sequence). The CDR3 loop spans 13 amino acids. The CDR3 nucleotides are TGTGCCAGCAGTCCTTTCCGGGGCAATGAGCAGTTCTTC. Protein product: CASSPFRGNEQFF.

The J gene is TRBJ1-5, the V gene TRBV27; D might be TRBD1 (6 bases). CDR1 and CDR2 from the germline V gene are MNHEY and SMNVEV (reference sequence). The CDR3 loop spans 14 amino acids. The V end lost 3 bases, the J end lost 3 bases, and 9 bases lay between the germline ends. The CDR3 DNA sequence: TGTGCCAGCAGTTTCACAGGGCTCAATCAGCCCCAGCATTTT. Residues: CASSFTGLNQPQHF.

J is TRBJ2-1 and V is TRBV4-1, with D possibly TRBD2 on 6 matching bases. Germline V CDR1 and CDR2: MGHRA, YSYEKL. CDR3 length: 14 amino acids. The germline V and J ends were trimmed by 5 bases and 6 bases, with 14 bases remaining between them. The DNA of the CDR3 is TGCGCCAGCAGCTTCGTCGGAGGGATCAATGAGCAGTTCTTC. Translating gives CASSFVGGINEQFF.

This clone was seen just once. The chain carries TRBV11-2 and TRBJ2-1; weak D call: TRBD2 (6 bases). Germline V gene sequence: CDR1 SGHAT, CDR2 FQNNGV. V gave up 5 bases and J gave up 8 bases, with 22 bases separating them. The CDR3 consists of 16 residues. The CDR3 reads CASSNRPAEGLDEQFF. In DNA form, the CDR3 reads TGTGCCAGCAGCAACAGACCAGCGGAGGGGTTAGATGAGCAGTTCTTC.

As regards this clone: At the DNA level, this CDR3 is encoded by other sequences in the same sample as well. V usage is TRBV5-1 and J usage is TRBJ2-7, with 9 nucleotides matching TRBD1. Per the germline V gene, CDR1 is SGHRS and CDR2 is YFSETQ. V gave up 5 bases and J gave up 2 bases; unmatched junction bases: 5. The length of the CDR3 is 14 residues. This CDR3 reads CASRTGTGPYEQYF. The CDR3 DNA reads as TGCGCCAGCAGAACCGGGACAGGGCCCTACGAGCAGTACTTC.

The chain uses TRBV4-3 and TRBJ2-7; a possible D gene is TRBD2 (5 bases). Germline CDR1 is LGHNA and CDR2 is YSLEER. The V end was cut by 3 bases, the J end by 4 bases, with 16 bases between. The CDR3 is 15 residues long. As DNA, the CDR3 is TGCGCCAGCAGCCATAACTACAACGGGATTTACGAGCAGTACTTC. Protein: CASSHNYNGIYEQYF.